The present entry profiles one TCR beta chain with its context. Antigen specificity is unknown. This sample is drawn from a study of T cell responses to AZD1222 COVID-19 vaccine. General study findings and limits: A reported finding is that nearly half of spike-specific TCRs target unmutated variant regions. Repertoires in all cases were sampled only once the peak T cell response had passed.

The CDR3 is 15 residues long. CDR1 and CDR2 from the germline V gene are WSHSY and SAAADI. Trimming cost V 2 bases and J 9 bases, with 19 bases left between them. Measured with immunoSEQ multiplex PCR; TCRdb has only the in-frame clones, and not every one. The sample has tens of thousands of clones, 65% to 80% seen once; the top ten hold about 12%. The chain is built from TRBV10-2 and TRBJ1-1, with unresolved D. This TCR was recovered from an adult in good health. The source material was peripheral blood, sampled on day 0 of AZD1222 vaccination. The CDR3 region has the DNA TGCGCCAGCAGTGAGGTTCGACGCTGGAGCTACAAAGCTTTCTTT. Amino acid sequence: CASSEVRRWSYKAFF.